Presented here are 10 T cell receptor beta chains from one specimen sequenced in a study of T cell responses to AZD1222 COVID-19 vaccine. The protocol was immunoSEQ multiplex PCR, while the TCRdb copy is restricted to in-frame clones and leaves out a portion. Here the sample spans 150,000 or so clones, roughly 93% being singletons. This sample comprised peripheral blood, obtained on day 0 of MenACWY control vaccination. The receptors were gathered from an adult in good health.

The rearrangement links TRBV18 to TRBJ1-1, with no clear D. Germline V gene lookup returns CDR1 KGHSH and CDR2 LQKENI. This CDR3 comprises 12 residues. The V end was cut by 1 base, the J end by 5 bases, with 5 bases between. The CDR3 DNA reads as TGTGCCAGCTCACCACGGGAAACTGAAGCTTTCTTT. It codes for CASSPRETEAFF.

V usage is TRBV4-2 and J usage is TRBJ1-3; TRBD1 aligns across 9 bases. Losses at the gene ends were 3 bases for V and 0 bases for J; bases not matched to a gene: 0. CDR1 is LGHNA and CDR2 is YNFKEQ in the germline V gene. The CDR3 sequence is 15 residues long. CDR3: CASSQTGGSGNTIYF. The CDR3, as DNA: TGTGCCAGCAGCCAGACAGGGGGCTCTGGAAACACCATATATTTT.

V usage is TRBV18 and J usage is TRBJ1-2; D not resolved. Germline V gene data show CDR1 as KGHSH and CDR2 as LQKENI. Trimming removed 6 bases from V and 4 bases from J, with 9 bases in between. The length of the CDR3 is 12 residues. CDR3 sequence reads: CASSGKGYGYTF. In nucleotides, the CDR3 is TGTGCCAGCTCGGGTAAGGGCTATGGCTACACCTTC.

This clone has more than one count but fewer than ten. The rearrangement joins TRBV24-1 to TRBJ1-5, with unresolved D. There are 13 residues in the CDR3. V was cut by 5 bases and J by 5 bases, with 9 bases left in between. CDR1 and CDR2 from the germline V gene are KGHDR and SFDVKD. CDR3 DNA: TGTGCCACCAGTGGGGCAGGAGATCAGCCCCAGCATTTT. Protein: CATSGAGDQPQHF.

This clone was recorded only once. This chain joins TRBV4-2 and TRBJ2-7; 8 bases are shared with TRBD1. Looked up from germline, CDR1 is LGHNA and CDR2 is YNFKEQ. V shed 5 bases, J shed 4 bases, and the junction held 10 bases outside the gene matches. This CDR3 comprises 15 residues. The CDR3 nucleotides are TGTGCCAGCAGCATAACCGGGACAGGTGGTTACGAGCAGTACTTC. This sequence encodes CASSITGTGGYEQYF.

J is TRBJ1-5 and V is TRBV19, with unresolved D. The CDR3 is 16 amino acids. The germline V gene has CDR1 LNHDA and CDR2 SQIVND (reference sequence). V was pared by 7 bases and J by 0 bases, with 16 bases between. The CDR3 spells CASKGLTRYSNQPQHF. For the CDR3, the DNA is TGTGCCAGTAAGGGCCTGACACGCTATAGCAATCAGCCCCAGCATTTT.

V is TRBV6-5 and J is TRBJ1-5; D is unresolved. CDR3 size: 15 residues. V gave up 5 bases and J gave up 4 bases, with 15 bases separating them. CDR1 and CDR2 (germline): MNHEY, SVGAGI. CDR3 protein: CASSPEGRWNQPQHF. The CDR3 region has the DNA TGTGCCAGCAGTCCCGAAGGGAGGTGGAATCAGCCCCAGCATTTT.

This chain uses TRBV7-6 with TRBJ1-3; maybe TRBD1 (6 bases). V dropped 0 bases and J dropped 2 bases, with 14 bases sitting between them. Germline CDR1 is SGHVS and CDR2 is FNYEAQ. The CDR3 has 17 residues. The DNA of the CDR3 is TGTGCCAGCAGCTTAGCGATGGGGGGCTTCACTGGAAACACCATATATTTT. Amino acid sequence: CASSLAMGGFTGNTIYF.

The chain combines TRBV11-1 with TRBJ2-7; D perhaps matches TRBD2 (5 bases). The germline CDR1 and CDR2 sequences are SGHAT and FQDESV (reference sequence). CDR3 length: 14 amino acids. V gave up 5 bases and J gave up 5 bases, with 16 bases separating them. The CDR3 DNA reads as TGTGCCAGCAGCCCTAGCCGCGGCAGGAACGAGCAGTACTTC. Protein: CASSPSRGRNEQYF.

This chain links TRBV5-4 with TRBJ1-2; D unclear. The germline gives CDR1 SGHNT, CDR2 YYREEE (reference sequence). Trimming left V 4 bases short and J 5 bases short, with 21 bases between. This CDR3 contains 16 residues. The CDR3 nucleotides are TGTGCCAGCAGCCGCCCCCCCGGGCCTCAGAAGTATGGCTACACCTTC. This sequence encodes CASSRPPGPQKYGYTF. Full variable domain (remainder filled in from reference TRBV5-4 and TRBJ1-2): ETGVTQSPTHLIKTRGQQVTLRCSSQSGHNTVSWYQQALGQGPQFIFQYYREEENGRGNFPPRFSGLQFPNYSSELNVNALELDDSALYLCASSRPPGPQKYGYTFGSGTRLTVV.